The clone carrying this T cell receptor beta chain showed up many times. What it binds is not known. This entry comes from a study of identical twins. Whole-study findings and limits: Cord blood beta clonotypes present at high abundance carried fewer insertions; no such pattern appeared in memory repertoires.

The CDR3 covers 14 residues. V lost 4 bases and J 4 bases, leaving 11 bases between the germline ends. Using its own MiXCR run on the 5' RACE reads, TCRdb lists one record per CDR3 protein. The profile shows about 890,000 distinct CDR3 sequences, roughly 12% of them singletons. These data were also filed under a second study, of yellow fever vaccine responses in identical twins.

Source material: PBMCs. The source is a woman in her late teens or twenties in good health. J is TRBJ1-5 and V is TRBV12-3 or TRBV12-4, with unresolved D. The CDR3 DNA reads as TGTGCCAGCAGTTCCAATTGGGTTAATCAGCCCCAGCATTTT. It codes for CASSSNWVNQPQHF.